The following is a T cell receptor beta chain sequence with its context. V trimming: 4 bases; J trimming: 0 bases; junction bases outside the gene matches: 0. The CDR3 loop spans 15 amino acids. CDR1 and CDR2 from the germline V gene are LNHDA and SQIVND (reference sequence). The PCR employed 60 Vbeta primers together with 13 Jbeta primers. This table comes from immunoSEQ multiplex PCR, and its TCRdb copy is limited to in-frame clones, with some not included. The sample holds some 150,000 clones, approximately 80% seen once. These data are taken from a study of cytomegalovirus exposure and HLA in healthy donors.

Sequencing input: PBMCs. This chain connects TRBV19 to TRBJ2-7; 13 nucleotides agree with TRBD2. The TCR originated in a man between 25 and 39 years old in good health and CMV-seropositive. The CDR3 coding sequence is TGTGCCAGTAGTAGGACTAGCGGGGGCTCCTACGAGCAGTACTTC. It yields the protein CASSRTSGGSYEQYF.